This TCR beta chain emerged from a study of identifying expanded T cells in peripheral blood. Study results and limitations: Two-week clone count variance significantly increased as total template count grew. Around 1.2 clones differed between technical replicates, versus around 16 and 19 over time.

On this clone: Antigen: not known.

Clones were sequenced by immunoSEQ multiplex PCR, and TCRdb holds only the in-frame ones, with some missing. The data hold about 100,000 clones, with approximately 89% observed a single time. Healthy donors had no documented immune events, such as infections, while sampled. This clonotype was sampled from a person between 18 and 75 years old in good health. The sequencing sample was made of blood.

The CDR3 here is CAWGRSGTGGSGANVLTF. The CDR3 bases are TGTGCCTGGGGAAGGTCCGGGACAGGGGGCTCTGGGGCCAACGTCCTGACTTTC. J is TRBJ2-6 and V is TRBV30; TRBD1 aligns across 11 bases. The V and J ends lost 5 bases and 0 bases, in that order; junction bases with no gene match: 9. Per germline, CDR1 GTSNPN and CDR2 SVGIG (reference sequence). CDR3 size: 18 residues. Complete variable domain (other parts from reference TRBV30 and TRBJ2-6): SQTIHQWPATLVQPVGSPLSLECTVEGTSNPNLYWYRQAAGRGLQLLFYSVGIGQISSEVPQNLSASRPQDRQFILSSKKLLLSDSGFYLCAWGRSGTGGSGANVLTFGAGSRLTVL.